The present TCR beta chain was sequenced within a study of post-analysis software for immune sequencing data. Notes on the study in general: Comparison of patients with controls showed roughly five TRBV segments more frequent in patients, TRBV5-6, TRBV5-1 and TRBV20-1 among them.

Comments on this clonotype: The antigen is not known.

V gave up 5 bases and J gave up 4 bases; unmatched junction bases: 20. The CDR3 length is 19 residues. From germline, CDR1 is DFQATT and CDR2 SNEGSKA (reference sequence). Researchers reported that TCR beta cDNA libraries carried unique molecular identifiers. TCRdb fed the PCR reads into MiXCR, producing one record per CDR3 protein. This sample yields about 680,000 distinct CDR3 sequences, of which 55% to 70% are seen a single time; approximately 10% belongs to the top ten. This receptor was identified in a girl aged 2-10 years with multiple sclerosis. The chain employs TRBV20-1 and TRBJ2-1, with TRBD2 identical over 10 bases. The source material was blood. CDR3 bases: TGCAGTGCTCCCAGGGCCCGTCGACTCAAGCGGGGGGGGTACAATGAGCAGTTCTTC. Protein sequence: CSAPRARRLKRGGYNEQFF.